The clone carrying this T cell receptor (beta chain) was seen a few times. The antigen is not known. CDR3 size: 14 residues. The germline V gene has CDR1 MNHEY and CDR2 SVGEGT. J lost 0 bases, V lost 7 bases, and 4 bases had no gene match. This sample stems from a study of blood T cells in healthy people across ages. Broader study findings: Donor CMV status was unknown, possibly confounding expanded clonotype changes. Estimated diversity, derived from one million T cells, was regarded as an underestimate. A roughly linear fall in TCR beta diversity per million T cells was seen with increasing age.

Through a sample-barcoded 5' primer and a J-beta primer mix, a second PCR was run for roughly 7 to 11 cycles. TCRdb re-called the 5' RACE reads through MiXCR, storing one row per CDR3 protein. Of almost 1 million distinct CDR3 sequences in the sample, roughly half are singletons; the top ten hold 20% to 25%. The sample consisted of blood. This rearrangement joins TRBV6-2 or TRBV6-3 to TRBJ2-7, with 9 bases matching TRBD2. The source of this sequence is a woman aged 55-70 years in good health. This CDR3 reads CASNRLADSYEQYF. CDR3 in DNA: TGTGCCAGCAACAGACTAGCGGACTCCTACGAGCAGTACTTC.